The next 28 T cell receptor beta chains were all read from a single sample in a study of TIL therapy for anti-PD-1-resistant metastatic lung cancer. The libraries were made with immunoSEQ v3. The repertoire was sequenced with immunoSEQ multiplex PCR; TCRdb's copy has only in-frame clones and lacks some. There are approximately 22,000 clones in the sample; more than 65% occur only once, and approximately 2% lies in the top ten. Time point noted: pre-treatment sample, taken before nivolumab and TIL therapy. This specimen consisted of blood, obtained at baseline. These receptors all come from a person between 30 and 80 years old with non-small cell lung cancer.

This clone was counted between two and nine times. The chain links TRBV12-3 or TRBV12-4 to TRBJ2-1; D perhaps matches TRBD2 (6 bases). V gave up 5 bases and J gave up 6 bases, with 8 bases separating them. CDR3 length equals 12 residues. The CDR3 spells CASSASVNEQFF. The CDR3 DNA reads as TGTGCCAGCAGTGCTAGCGTCAATGAGCAGTTCTTC.

The chain recombines TRBV18 with TRBJ2-7; D remains ambiguous. The V end was cut by 2 bases, the J end by 0 bases, with 11 bases between. The length of the CDR3 is 15 residues. Germline lookup yields CDR1 KGHSH and CDR2 LQKENI. This chain's CDR3 is CASSPTDSISYEQYF. The CDR3 DNA follows: TGTGCCAGCTCACCAACAGACTCAATCTCCTACGAGCAGTACTTC.

The chain combines TRBV5-5 with TRBJ1-3; weak D call: TRBD1 (6 bases). The CDR3 contains 15 residues. CDR1 and CDR2 from the germline V gene are SGHKS and YYEKEE (reference sequence). The V end was cut by 0 bases, the J end by 5 bases, with 12 bases between. The CDR3 sequence is CASSLVQGSRNTIYF. As DNA, the CDR3 is TGTGCCAGCAGCTTGGTCCAGGGGAGTAGAAACACCATATATTTT.

The V and J genes are TRBV20-1 and TRBJ2-2, with TRBD2 identical over 8 bases. This CDR3 comprises 11 residues. Per germline, CDR1 DFQATT and CDR2 SNEGSKA (reference sequence). Germline trimming cut 3 bases from V and 15 bases from J; bases unmatched to any gene: 6. The chain's CDR3 is CSASREGSLFF. The CDR3 region has the DNA TGCAGTGCTAGTCGGGAGGGTTCGTTGTTTTTT.

The rearrangement joins TRBV9 to TRBJ1-2, with a tentative D call TRBD1 (6 bases). V was shortened by 0 bases and J by 8 bases, with 17 bases between the two germline ends. The germline V gene encodes CDR1 SGDLS and CDR2 YYNGEE. The CDR3 contains 15 residues. The CDR3 region is CASSVVSGAVGGYTF. The DNA for the CDR3 is TGTGCCAGCAGCGTAGTTTCGGGGGCTGTCGGAGGCTACACCTTC. Full variable domain (rest looked up from reference TRBV9 and TRBJ1-2): DSGVTQTPKHLITATGQRVTLRCSPRSGDLSVYWYQQSLDQGLQFLIQYYNGEERAKGNILERFSAQQFPDLHSELNLSSLELGDSALYFCASSVVSGAVGGYTFGSGTRLTVV.

The rearrangement uses TRBV14 and TRBJ1-2; D ambiguous. The CDR3 loop spans 14 amino acids. Germline-derived CDR1 and CDR2 are SGHDN and FVKESK. V dropped 1 base and J dropped 3 bases, with 9 bases sitting between them. The CDR3 DNA reads TGTGCCAGCAGCCAAGGGCAGCCTTACTATGGCTACACCTTC. This sequence encodes CASSQGQPYYGYTF.

The rearrangement uses TRBV6-2 or TRBV6-3 and TRBJ1-1; D is unclear. From germline, CDR1 is MNHEY and CDR2 SVGEGT. This CDR3 is built from 14 residues. Trimming took off 3 bases at V and 5 bases at J, with 13 bases between the two ends. The CDR3 sequence is CASSYRPGLTEAFF. CDR3 nucleotide sequence: TGTGCCAGCAGTTATCGACCCGGTCTGACTGAAGCTTTCTTT.

The rearrangement uses TRBV21-1 and TRBJ1-4. TRBV21-1 is noted as a pseudogene. The CDR3 has 17 residues. The CDR3 loop is CASSKGTRSATNEKLFF. CDR3 coding DNA: TGTGCCAGCAGCAAAGGTACCAGGAGTGCAACTAATGAAAAACTGTTTTTT.

The chain couples TRBV4-1 to TRBJ2-4; 10 nucleotides match TRBD2. V shed 4 bases, J shed 0 bases, and the junction held 6 bases outside the gene matches. Germline V gene lookup returns CDR1 MGHRA and CDR2 YSYEKL. The CDR3 covers 17 residues. CDR3 nucleotide sequence: TGCGCCAGCAGCCTTGGACTAGCGGAGCTAGCCAAAAACATTCAGTACTTC. This translates into CASSLGLAELAKNIQYF.

V is TRBV19 and J is TRBJ1-1; D is unresolved. Trimming removed 5 bases from V and 2 bases from J, with 9 bases in between. This CDR3 is built from 13 residues. CDR1 LNHDA and CDR2 SQIVND come from the germline V gene (reference sequence). CDR3 bases: TGTGCCAGTAGTGCAGGATTTAACACTGAAGCTTTCTTT. This sequence encodes CASSAGFNTEAFF.

The chain combines TRBV7-6 with TRBJ2-3, with D uncertain. This CDR3 comprises 12 residues. The V end was cut by 2 bases, the J end by 5 bases, with 5 bases between. Germline loops: CDR1 SGHVS, CDR2 FNYEAQ. The CDR3 region has the DNA TGTGCCAGCAGCTTAATCAGAGATACGCAGTATTTT. Protein sequence: CASSLIRDTQYF.

The chain links TRBV30 to TRBJ1-6, with D perhaps matching TRBD1 (5 bases). With 0 bases removed from V and 6 bases from J, the gap between germline ends came to 12 bases. In germline, CDR1 is GTSNPN, CDR2 SVGIG (reference sequence). The CDR3 runs to 15 residues. In DNA form, the CDR3 reads TGTGCCTGGAGTGTACGAGGACACCTTAATTCACCCCTCCACTTT. Its protein is CAWSVRGHLNSPLHF.

This clone has a handful of counts. V usage is TRBV3-1 (or the pseudogene TRBV3-2) and J usage is TRBJ2-3, with D tentatively TRBD1 (5 bases). CDR3 size: 16 residues. The V and J ends lost 1 base and 0 bases respectively, with 11 bases between them. Germline values: CDR1 LGHDT, CDR2 YNNKEL (reference sequence). The chain's CDR3 is CASSQVRGPSTDTQYF. In DNA form, the CDR3 reads TGTGCCAGCAGCCAAGTAAGGGGCCCTAGCACAGATACGCAGTATTTT.

The chain couples TRBV7-9 to TRBJ2-3, with TRBD2 matching over 9 bases. After removal of 1 base from V and 1 base from J, the junction contained 6 bases not matched to a gene. Per the germline V gene, CDR1 is SEHNR and CDR2 is FQNEAQ (reference sequence). This CDR3 has 17 amino acids. The CDR3 coding sequence is TGTGCCAGCAGCTTAGGGCTAGCGGGGAGTGGCACAGATACGCAGTATTTT. Translation gives CASSLGLAGSGTDTQYF. Combining the CDR3 with reference TRBV7-9 and TRBJ2-3 gives the whole variable domain DTGVSQNPRHKITKRGQNVTFRCDPISEHNRLYWYRQTLGQGPEFLTYFQNEAQLEKSRLLSDRFSAERPKGSFSTLEIQRTEQGDSAMYLCASSLGLAGSGTDTQYFGPGTRLTVL.

This sequence joins TRBV6-1 and TRBJ2-7; D ambiguous. This CDR3 has 14 amino acids. With 1 base removed from V and 0 bases from J, the gap between germline ends came to 7 bases. From germline, CDR1 is MNHNS and CDR2 SASEGT. CDR3 nucleotides: TGTGCCAGCAGTGAAGGTCTGGGCTCCTACGAGCAGTACTTC. It specifies CASSEGLGSYEQYF.

This chain connects TRBV5-1 to TRBJ2-3, with 8 bases that match TRBD1. V shed 4 bases, J shed 3 bases, and the junction held 4 bases outside the gene matches. The CDR3 sequence is 14 residues long. Per the germline V gene, CDR1 is SGHRS and CDR2 is YFSETQ. CDR3: CASSRDRLTDTQYF. The CDR3 DNA is TGCGCCAGCAGCAGGGACAGGCTAACAGATACGCAGTATTTT.

This clone was recorded a few times. The chain links TRBV28 to TRBJ1-6; D gene uncertain. CDR1 is MDHEN, CDR2 SYDVKM, per germline. V was shortened by 6 bases and J by 7 bases, with 13 bases between the two germline ends. The CDR3 is made up of 14 amino acids. CDR3 in DNA: TGTGCCAGCAGCCCTGGTACTGCAAATTCACCCCTCCACTTT. Translation gives CASSPGTANSPLHF.

V usage is TRBV7-9 and J usage is TRBJ2-1; D perhaps matches TRBD1 (6 bases). The CDR3 runs 15 residues. Germline V gene sequence: CDR1 SEHNR, CDR2 FQNEAQ (reference sequence). Trimming left V 5 bases short and J 2 bases short, with 13 bases between. CDR3 region: CASSHTGTPYNEQFF. In DNA, the CDR3 is TGTGCCAGCAGCCATACTGGGACACCCTACAATGAGCAGTTCTTC.

The V call is TRBV2, the J call TRBJ2-2; D gene ambiguous. Germline values: CDR1 SNHLY, CDR2 FYNNEI. This CDR3 has 15 residues. The germline V and J ends were trimmed by 3 bases and 6 bases, with 14 bases remaining between them. CDR3 region: CASSDVWRAAGELFF. The CDR3 coding sequence is TGTGCCAGCAGTGATGTATGGCGAGCCGCCGGGGAGCTGTTTTTT.

The rearrangement links TRBV12-3 or TRBV12-4 to TRBJ2-5; D unclear. The CDR3 contains 13 residues. The ends were cut back, 10 bases at V and 5 bases at J, with 17 bases in the middle. This CDR3 reads CAISDGGRETQYF. In nucleotides, the CDR3 is TGTGCCATTTCGGACGGCGGAAGGGAGACCCAGTACTTC.

This clone occurred a few times. The chain links TRBV14 to TRBJ2-1; TRBD2 is a possible D gene (6 bases). With 0 bases removed from V and 12 bases from J, the gap between germline ends came to 9 bases. Germline assignment: CDR1 SGHDN and CDR2 FVKESK. The CDR3 covers 12 residues. CDR3: CASSQDRGSQFF. The CDR3 DNA reads as TGTGCCAGCAGCCAAGATCGGGGGTCGCAGTTCTTC. Looking up the rest from reference TRBV14 and TRBJ2-1 gives the full variable domain: EAGVTQFPSHSVIEKGQTVTLRCDPISGHDNLYWYRRVMGKEIKFLLHFVKESKQDESGMPNNRFLAERTGGTYSTLKVQPAELEDSGVYFCASSQDRGSQFFGPGTRLTVL.

The chain combines TRBV5-8 with TRBJ1-5, with D uncertain. The CDR3 spans 13 residues. Trimming left V 5 bases short and J 9 bases short, with 15 bases between. Germline CDR1 is SGHTS and CDR2 is YDEGEE. This CDR3 reads CASRHTDAWPQHF. The DNA for the CDR3 is TGTGCCAGCAGACACACGGACGCCTGGCCCCAGCATTTT.

There are a few counts of this clone. In the same sample, other DNA sequences code for this CDR3. The chain couples TRBV5-5 to TRBJ2-3, with D tentatively TRBD2 (6 bases). V lost 0 bases to trimming and J lost 3 bases, with 14 bases between them. The V gene's germline CDR1 is SGHKS and CDR2 YYEKEE (reference sequence). The CDR3 is 16 amino acids. CDR3 protein: CASSLGPSRGTDTQYF. CDR3 sequence (DNA): TGTGCCAGCAGCTTGGGACCGTCGCGGGGAACAGATACGCAGTATTTT. The full variable domain, its missing parts supplied by reference TRBV5-5 and TRBJ2-3, is DAGVTQSPTHLIKTRGQQVTLRCSPISGHKSVSWYQQVLGQGPQFIFQYYEKEERGRGNFPDRFSARQFPNYSSELNVNALLLGDSALYLCASSLGPSRGTDTQYFGPGTRLTVL.

The count of this clone is one. This sequence joins TRBV6-1 and TRBJ1-1; a weak D match, TRBD1 (5 bases). The CDR3 consists of 13 residues. Deletions cut 3 bases from V and 4 bases from J, with 9 bases between. Germline V gives CDR1 MNHNS, CDR2 SASEGT. The CDR3 nucleotides read TGTGCCAGCAGTGATCTGGGGGGCACTGAAGCTTTCTTT. Its protein is CASSDLGGTEAFF.

Within the sample, this clone is medium-sized. The rearrangement joins TRBV2 to TRBJ1-6; possibly TRBD1 for D (6 bases). Trimming cost V 7 bases and J 10 bases, with 17 bases left between them. CDR1 and CDR2 (germline): SNHLY, FYNNEI. The length of the CDR3 is 14 residues. The CDR3 is CASTIQGRTSPLHF. In DNA, the CDR3 is TGTGCCAGCACCATACAGGGTAGGACATCACCCCTCCACTTT.

This chain joins TRBV7-9 and TRBJ1-1; no definite D call. Germline-derived CDR1 and CDR2 are SEHNR and FQNEAQ (reference sequence). CDR3 length: 15 residues. With 1 base removed from V and 6 bases from J, the gap between germline ends came to 15 bases. The CDR3 bases are TGTGCCAGCAGCTTAGGGCGGGGAATGATGGCTGAAGCTTTCTTT. Protein: CASSLGRGMMAEAFF.

The chain has TRBV23-1 and TRBJ2-5; unclear D gene. TRBV23-1 qualifies as an ORF whose function is uncertain. This CDR3 has 15 residues. The germline V and J ends were trimmed by 2 bases and 9 bases, with 19 bases remaining between them. DNA for the CDR3: TGCGCCAGCAGTCAAATCCTGGACGCAGGATGGGCCCAGTACTTC. This sequence encodes CASSQILDAGWAQYF.

The chain uses TRBV5-1 and TRBJ2-5, with 9 bases lining up with TRBD2. The V and J ends lost 5 bases and 7 bases, in that order; junction bases with no gene match: 12. This CDR3 comprises 15 residues. The germline gives CDR1 SGHRS, CDR2 YFSETQ. The DNA for the CDR3 is TGCGCCAGCAGTTACGCCGCTAGCGGGAAAGGGACCCAGTACTTC. Encoded protein: CASSYAASGKGTQYF. Together with reference TRBV5-1 and TRBJ2-5, the CDR3 gives the full variable domain: KAGVTQTPRYLIKTRGQQVTLSCSPISGHRSVSWYQQTPGQGLQFLFEYFSETQRNKGNFPGRFSGRQFSNSRSEMNVSTLELGDSALYLCASSYAASGKGTQYFGPGTRLLVL.